The clone carrying this T cell receptor (beta chain) was observed at least ten times. No antigen is known for it. RNA transcripts yielded amplified TCR beta CDR3 regions. Primed by the HTBI set, a first-round RT-PCR was run on the TCR CDR3. TCRdb fed the multiplex PCR reads into MiXCR, producing one record per CDR3 protein. The sample holds around 300,000 distinct CDR3 sequences, about an eighth seen once. This record comes from a study of T cells in Graves' hyperthyroidism and ophthalmopathy. In the study overall: Peripheral blood was drawn at first diagnosis, prior to all treatment.

The study left out patients who had uncontrolled infection, other autoimmune disease, pregnancy or lactation. Broader study findings: Blood also held most thyroid clonotypes expanded beyond 0.001. The model's output predicted ophthalmopathy at a median of around 6.9 months prior to onset.

The V gene end was trimmed by 7 bases and the J gene end by 4 bases; junction bases not matched to a gene: 6. There are 14 residues in the CDR3. CDR1 is DFQATT and CDR2 is SNEGSKA in the germline V gene (reference sequence). Material: blood. This sequence originates from a woman aged 35 to 49 with Graves' ophthalmopathy. The rearrangement links TRBV20-1 to TRBJ2-1; 11 positions agree with TRBD2. This chain's CDR3 is CSVMGTSGYNEQFF. The CDR3 DNA follows: TGCAGTGTCATGGGGACTAGCGGTTACAATGAGCAGTTCTTC.